This T cell receptor (beta chain) was obtained from a study of blood T cell repertoires in COVID-19. Whole-study context: Some COVID-19 samples were acute and others convalescent; all came from the United States, Italy and Spain.

Authors' data handling: Amplification from reference gene primers served as the basis for estimated nucleated cell counts. Assay: immunoSEQ multiplex PCR; the TCRdb copy retains only in-frame clones and omits some. D and trimming come from the DNA, and the V and J calls and clone size come from that table. The sample holds some 310,000 clones, around 87% seen once. Per germline, CDR1 SGHDT and CDR2 YYEEEE. V was cut by 4 bases and J by 4 bases, with 11 bases left in between. CDR3 length equals 13 residues. Sequenced sample: peripheral blood. The receptor was isolated from a man between 50 and 59 years old with active or convalescent COVID-19. The gene calls are TRBV5-6 and TRBJ1-2; maybe TRBD1 (5 bases). The CDR3 DNA is TGTGCCAGCAGCCCGGGACTGAGCTATGGCTACACCTTC. Translated: CASSPGLSYGYTF.